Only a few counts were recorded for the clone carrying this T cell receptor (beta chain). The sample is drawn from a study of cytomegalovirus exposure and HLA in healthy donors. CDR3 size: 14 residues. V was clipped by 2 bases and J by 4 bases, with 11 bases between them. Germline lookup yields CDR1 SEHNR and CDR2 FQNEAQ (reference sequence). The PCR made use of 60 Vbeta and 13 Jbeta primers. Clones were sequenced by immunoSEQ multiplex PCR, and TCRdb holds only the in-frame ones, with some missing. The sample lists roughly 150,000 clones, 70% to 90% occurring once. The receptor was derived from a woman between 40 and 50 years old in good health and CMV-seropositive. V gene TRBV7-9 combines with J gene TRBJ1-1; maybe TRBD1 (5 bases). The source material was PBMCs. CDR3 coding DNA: TGTGCCAGCAGCTTATCCAGGGTCGGCACTGAAGCTTTCTTT. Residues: CASSLSRVGTEAFF. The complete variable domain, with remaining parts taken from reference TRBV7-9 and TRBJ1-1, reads DTGVSQNPRHKITKRGQNVTFRCDPISEHNRLYWYRQTLGQGPEFLTYFQNEAQLEKSRLLSDRFSAERPKGSFSTLEIQRTEQGDSAMYLCASSLSRVGTEAFFGQGTRLTVV.